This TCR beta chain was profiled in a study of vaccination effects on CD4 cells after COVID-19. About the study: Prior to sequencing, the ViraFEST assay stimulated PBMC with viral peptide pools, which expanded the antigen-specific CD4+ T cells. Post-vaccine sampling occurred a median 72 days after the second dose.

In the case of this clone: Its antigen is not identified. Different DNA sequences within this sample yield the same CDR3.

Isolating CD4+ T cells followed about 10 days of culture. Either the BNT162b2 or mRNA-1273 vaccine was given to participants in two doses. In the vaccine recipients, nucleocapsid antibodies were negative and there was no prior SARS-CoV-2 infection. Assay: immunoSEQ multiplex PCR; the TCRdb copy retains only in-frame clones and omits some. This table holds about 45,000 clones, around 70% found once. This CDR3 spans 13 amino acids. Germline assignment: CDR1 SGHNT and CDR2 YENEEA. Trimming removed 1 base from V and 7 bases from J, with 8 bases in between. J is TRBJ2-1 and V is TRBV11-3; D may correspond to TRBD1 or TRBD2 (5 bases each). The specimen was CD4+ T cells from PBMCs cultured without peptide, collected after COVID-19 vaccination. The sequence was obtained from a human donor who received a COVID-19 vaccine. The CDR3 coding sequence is TGTGCCAGCAGCTTAGCCGAGGGGAATGAGCAGTTCTTC. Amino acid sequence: CASSLAEGNEQFF.